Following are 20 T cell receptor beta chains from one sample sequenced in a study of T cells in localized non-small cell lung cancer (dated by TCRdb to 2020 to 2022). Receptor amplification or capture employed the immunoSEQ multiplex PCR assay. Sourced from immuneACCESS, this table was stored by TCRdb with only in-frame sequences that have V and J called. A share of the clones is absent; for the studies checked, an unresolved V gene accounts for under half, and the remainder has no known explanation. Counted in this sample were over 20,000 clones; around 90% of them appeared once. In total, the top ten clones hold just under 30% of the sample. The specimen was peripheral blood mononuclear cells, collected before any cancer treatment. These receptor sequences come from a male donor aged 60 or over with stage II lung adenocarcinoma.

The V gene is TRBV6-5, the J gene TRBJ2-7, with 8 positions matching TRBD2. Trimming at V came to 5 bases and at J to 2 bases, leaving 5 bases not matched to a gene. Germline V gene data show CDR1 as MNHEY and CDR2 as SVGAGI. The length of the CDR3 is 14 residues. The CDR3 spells CASSLSSGTYEQYF. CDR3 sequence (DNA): TGTGCCAGCAGTCTCAGTAGCGGGACCTACGAGCAGTACTTC.

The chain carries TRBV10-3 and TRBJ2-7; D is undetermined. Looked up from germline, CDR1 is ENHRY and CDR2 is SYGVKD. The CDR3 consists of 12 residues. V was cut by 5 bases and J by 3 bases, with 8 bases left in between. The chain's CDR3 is CAISLQSYEQYF. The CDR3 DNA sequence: TGTGCCATCAGTTTACAGAGCTACGAGCAGTACTTC.

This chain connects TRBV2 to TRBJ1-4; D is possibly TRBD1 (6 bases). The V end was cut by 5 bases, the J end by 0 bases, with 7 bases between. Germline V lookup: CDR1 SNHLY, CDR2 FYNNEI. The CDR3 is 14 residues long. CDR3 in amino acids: CASSWTATNEKLFF. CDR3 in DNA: TGTGCCAGCAGTTGGACAGCAACTAATGAAAAACTGTTTTTT.

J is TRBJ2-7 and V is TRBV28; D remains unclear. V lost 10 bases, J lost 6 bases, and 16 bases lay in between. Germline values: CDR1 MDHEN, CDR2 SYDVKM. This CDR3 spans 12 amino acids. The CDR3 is CATPGPGGEQYF. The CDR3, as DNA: TGTGCCACCCCCGGCCCGGGCGGCGAGCAGTACTTC.

This CDR3 is CAISESGDTEAFF. The CDR3 coding sequence is TGTGCCATCAGTGAGTCCGGGGACACTGAAGCTTTCTTT. The gene calls are TRBV10-3 and TRBJ1-1; D is unresolved. This CDR3 comprises 13 residues. Germline V gene lookup returns CDR1 ENHRY and CDR2 SYGVKD. Trimming took 0 bases from V and 3 from J, leaving 5 bases between them.

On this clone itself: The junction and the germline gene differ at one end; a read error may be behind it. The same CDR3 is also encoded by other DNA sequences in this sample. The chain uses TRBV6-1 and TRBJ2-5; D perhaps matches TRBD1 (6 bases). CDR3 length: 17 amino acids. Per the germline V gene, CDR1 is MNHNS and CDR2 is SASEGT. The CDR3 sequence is CASSEGILTGIQETQYF. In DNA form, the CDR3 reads TGTGCCAGCAGCGAAGGAATACTTACAGGGATTCAAGAGACCCAGTACTTC.

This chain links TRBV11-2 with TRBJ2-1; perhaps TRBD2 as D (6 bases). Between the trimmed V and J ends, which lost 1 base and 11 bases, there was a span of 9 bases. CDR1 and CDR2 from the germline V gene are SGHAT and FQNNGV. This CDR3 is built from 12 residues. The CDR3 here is CASSLGGRQQFF. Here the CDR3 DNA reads TGTGCCAGCAGCTTAGGGGGGAGGCAGCAGTTCTTC. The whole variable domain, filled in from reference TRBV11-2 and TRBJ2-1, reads EAGVAQSPRYKIIEKRQSVAFWCNPISGHATLYWYQQILGQGPKLLIQFQNNGVVDDSQLPKDRFSAERLKGVDSTLKIQPAKLEDSAVYLCASSLGGRQQFFGPGTRLTVL.

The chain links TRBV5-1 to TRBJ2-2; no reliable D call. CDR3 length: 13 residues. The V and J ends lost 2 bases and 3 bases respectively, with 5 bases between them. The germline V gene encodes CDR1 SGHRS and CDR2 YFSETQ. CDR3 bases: TGCGCCAGCAGCTTTCAGGACACCGGGGAGCTGTTTTTT. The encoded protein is CASSFQDTGELFF. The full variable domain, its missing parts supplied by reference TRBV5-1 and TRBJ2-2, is KAGVTQTPRYLIKTRGQQVTLSCSPISGHRSVSWYQQTPGQGLQFLFEYFSETQRNKGNFPGRFSGRQFSNSRSEMNVSTLELGDSALYLCASSFQDTGELFFGEGSRLTVL.

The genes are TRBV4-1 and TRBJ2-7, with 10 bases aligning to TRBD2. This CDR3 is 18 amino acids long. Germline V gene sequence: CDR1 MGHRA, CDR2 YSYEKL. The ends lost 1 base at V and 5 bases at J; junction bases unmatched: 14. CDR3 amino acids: CASSQVLAGTPEGDEQYF. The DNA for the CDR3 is TGCGCCAGCAGCCAAGTACTAGCGGGAACCCCCGAGGGGGACGAGCAGTACTTC.

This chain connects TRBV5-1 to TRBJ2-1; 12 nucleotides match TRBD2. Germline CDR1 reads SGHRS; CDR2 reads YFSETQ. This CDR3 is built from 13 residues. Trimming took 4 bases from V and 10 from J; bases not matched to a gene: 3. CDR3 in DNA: TGCGCCAGCAGCGGGGGGACTAGCGGGGAGCAGTTCTTC. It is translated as CASSGGTSGEQFF.

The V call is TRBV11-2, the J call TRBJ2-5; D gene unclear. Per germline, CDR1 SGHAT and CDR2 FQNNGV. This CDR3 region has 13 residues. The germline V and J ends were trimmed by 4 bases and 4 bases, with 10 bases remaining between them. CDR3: CASSSLGPETQYF. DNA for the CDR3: TGTGCCAGCAGCTCCCTAGGCCCAGAGACCCAGTACTTC.

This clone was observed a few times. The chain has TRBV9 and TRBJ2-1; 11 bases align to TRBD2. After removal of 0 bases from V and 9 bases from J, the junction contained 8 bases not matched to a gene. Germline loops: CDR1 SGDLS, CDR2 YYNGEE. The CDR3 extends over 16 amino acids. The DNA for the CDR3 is TGTGCCAGCAGCGTAGGTATAGCGGGAGGGCCAGTTGAGCAGTTCTTC. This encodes CASSVGIAGGPVEQFF.

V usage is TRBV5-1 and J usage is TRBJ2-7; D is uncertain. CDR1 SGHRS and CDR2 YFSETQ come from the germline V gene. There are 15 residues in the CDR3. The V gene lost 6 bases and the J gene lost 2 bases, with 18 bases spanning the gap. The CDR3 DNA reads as TGCGCCAGCACCAAGACGCTAGATCAGACCTACGAGCAGTACTTC. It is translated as CASTKTLDQTYEQYF.

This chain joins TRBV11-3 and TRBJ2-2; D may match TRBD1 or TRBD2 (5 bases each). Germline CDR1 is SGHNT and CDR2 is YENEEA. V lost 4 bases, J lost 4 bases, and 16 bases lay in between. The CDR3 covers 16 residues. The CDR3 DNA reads TGTGCCAGCAGCTCCGGTAGCGTTGGGGGCACCGGGGAGCTGTTTTTT. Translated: CASSSGSVGGTGELFF.

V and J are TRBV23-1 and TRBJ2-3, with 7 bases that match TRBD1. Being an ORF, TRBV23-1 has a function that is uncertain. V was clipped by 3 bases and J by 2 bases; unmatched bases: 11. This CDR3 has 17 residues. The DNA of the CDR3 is TGCGCCAGCAGTCAGTCGAGGGGACAGAGGATCACAGATACGCAGTATTTT. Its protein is CASSQSRGQRITDTQYF.

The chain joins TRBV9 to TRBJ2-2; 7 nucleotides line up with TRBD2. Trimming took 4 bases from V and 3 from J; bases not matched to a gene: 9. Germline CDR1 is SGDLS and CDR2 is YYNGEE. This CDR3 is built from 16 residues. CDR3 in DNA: TGTGCCAGCAGCTCTGCAGGCGGGAGCCACACCGGGGAGCTGTTTTTT. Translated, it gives CASSSAGGSHTGELFF. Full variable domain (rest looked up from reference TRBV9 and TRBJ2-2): DSGVTQTPKHLITATGQRVTLRCSPRSGDLSVYWYQQSLDQGLQFLIQYYNGEERAKGNILERFSAQQFPDLHSELNLSSLELGDSALYFCASSSAGGSHTGELFFGEGSRLTVL.

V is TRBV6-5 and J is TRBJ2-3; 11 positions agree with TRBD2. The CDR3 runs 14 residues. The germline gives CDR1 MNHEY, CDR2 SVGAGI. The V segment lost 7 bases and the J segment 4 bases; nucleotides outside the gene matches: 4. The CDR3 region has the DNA TGTGCCAGCAAGAGGGGACTAGCGGCAGATACGCAGTATTTT. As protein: CASKRGLAADTQYF.

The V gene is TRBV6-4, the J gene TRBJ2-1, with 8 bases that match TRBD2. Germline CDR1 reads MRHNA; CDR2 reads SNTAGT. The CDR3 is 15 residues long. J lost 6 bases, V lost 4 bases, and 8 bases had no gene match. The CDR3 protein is CASSVGGRPGNEQFF. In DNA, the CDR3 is TGTGCCAGCAGTGTTGGCGGGAGGCCTGGCAATGAGCAGTTCTTC.

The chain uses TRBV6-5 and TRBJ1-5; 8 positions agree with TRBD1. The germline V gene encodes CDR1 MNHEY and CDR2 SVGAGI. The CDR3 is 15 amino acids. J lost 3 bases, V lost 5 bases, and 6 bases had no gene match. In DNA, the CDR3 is TGTGCCAGCAGTGTGTGGACAGGGCTCAATCAGCCCCAGCATTTT. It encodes CASSVWTGLNQPQHF.

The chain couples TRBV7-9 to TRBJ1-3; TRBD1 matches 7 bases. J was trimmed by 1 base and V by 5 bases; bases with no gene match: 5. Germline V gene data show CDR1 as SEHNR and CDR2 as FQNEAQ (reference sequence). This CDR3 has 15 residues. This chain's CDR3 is CASSNPGGSGNTIYF. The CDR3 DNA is TGTGCCAGCAGCAACCCAGGGGGTTCTGGAAACACCATATATTTT.